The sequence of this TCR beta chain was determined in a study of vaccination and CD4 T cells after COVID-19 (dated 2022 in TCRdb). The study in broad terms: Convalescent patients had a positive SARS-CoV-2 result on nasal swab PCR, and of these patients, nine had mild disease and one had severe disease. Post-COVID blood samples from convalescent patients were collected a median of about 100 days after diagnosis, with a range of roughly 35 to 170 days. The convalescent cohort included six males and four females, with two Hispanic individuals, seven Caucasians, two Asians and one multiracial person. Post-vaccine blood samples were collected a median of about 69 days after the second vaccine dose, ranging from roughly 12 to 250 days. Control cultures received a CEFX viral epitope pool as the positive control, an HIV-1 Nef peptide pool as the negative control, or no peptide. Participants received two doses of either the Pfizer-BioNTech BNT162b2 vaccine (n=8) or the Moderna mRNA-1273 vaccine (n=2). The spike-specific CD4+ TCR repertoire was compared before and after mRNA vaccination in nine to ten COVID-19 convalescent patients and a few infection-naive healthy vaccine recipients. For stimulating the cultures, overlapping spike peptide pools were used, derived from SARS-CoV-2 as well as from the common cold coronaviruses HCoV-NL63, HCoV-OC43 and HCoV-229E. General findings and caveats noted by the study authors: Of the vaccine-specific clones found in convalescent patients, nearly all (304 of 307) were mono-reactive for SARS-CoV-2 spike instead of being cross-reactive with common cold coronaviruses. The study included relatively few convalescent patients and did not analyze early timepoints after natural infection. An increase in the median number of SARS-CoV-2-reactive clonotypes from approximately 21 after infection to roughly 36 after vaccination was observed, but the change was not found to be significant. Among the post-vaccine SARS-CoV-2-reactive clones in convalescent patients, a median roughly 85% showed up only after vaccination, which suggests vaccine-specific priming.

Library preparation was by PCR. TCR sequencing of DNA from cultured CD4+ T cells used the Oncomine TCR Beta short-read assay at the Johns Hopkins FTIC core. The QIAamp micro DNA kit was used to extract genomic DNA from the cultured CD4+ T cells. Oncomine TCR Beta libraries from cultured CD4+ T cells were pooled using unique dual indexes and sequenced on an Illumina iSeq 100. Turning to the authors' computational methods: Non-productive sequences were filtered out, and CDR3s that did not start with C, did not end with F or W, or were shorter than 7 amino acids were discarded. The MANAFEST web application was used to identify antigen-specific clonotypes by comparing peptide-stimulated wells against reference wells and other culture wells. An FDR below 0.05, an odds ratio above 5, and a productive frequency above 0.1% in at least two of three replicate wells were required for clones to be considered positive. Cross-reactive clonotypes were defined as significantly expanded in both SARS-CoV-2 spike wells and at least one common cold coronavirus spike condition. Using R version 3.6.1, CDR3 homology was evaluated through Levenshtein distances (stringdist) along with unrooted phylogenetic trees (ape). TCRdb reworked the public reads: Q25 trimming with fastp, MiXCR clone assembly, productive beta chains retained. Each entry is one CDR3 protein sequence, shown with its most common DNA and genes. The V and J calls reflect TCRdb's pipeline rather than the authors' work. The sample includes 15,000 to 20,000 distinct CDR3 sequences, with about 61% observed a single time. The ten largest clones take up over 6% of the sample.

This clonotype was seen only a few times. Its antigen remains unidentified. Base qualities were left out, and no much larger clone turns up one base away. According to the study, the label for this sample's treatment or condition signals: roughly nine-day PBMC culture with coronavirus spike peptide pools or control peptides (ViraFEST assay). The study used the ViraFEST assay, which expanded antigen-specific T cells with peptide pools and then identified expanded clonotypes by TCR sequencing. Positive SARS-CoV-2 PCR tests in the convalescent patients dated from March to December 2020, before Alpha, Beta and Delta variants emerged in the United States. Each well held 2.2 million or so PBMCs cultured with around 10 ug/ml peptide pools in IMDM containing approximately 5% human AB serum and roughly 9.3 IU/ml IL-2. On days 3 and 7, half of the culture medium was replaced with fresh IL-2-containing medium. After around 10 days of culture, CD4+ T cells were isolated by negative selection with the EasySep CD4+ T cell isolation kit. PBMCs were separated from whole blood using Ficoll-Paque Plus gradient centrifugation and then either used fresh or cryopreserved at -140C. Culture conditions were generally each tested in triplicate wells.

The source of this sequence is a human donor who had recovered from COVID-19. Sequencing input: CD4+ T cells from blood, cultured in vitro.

CDR3 sequence: CASSRQGSSSYEQYF. In nucleotide form, the sequence is TGTGCCAGCAGTCGACAGGGGTCGAGCTCCTACGAGCAGTACTTC. The chain uses TRBV12-3 or TRBV12-4 and TRBJ2-7, with 8 bases matching TRBD1. Germline trimming amounts to 5 bases on V and 0 bases on J, with 6 as the count of junction bases outside the gene matches. From cysteine to phenylalanine, the CDR3 is 15 amino acids long. CDR3 DNA only is kept here, 45 bases in frame from base 1.